This TCR beta chain was profiled in a study of regulatory T cells in long-lasting Graves disease. This sample's time point: newly diagnosed GD, antithyroid drugs for less than 3 months. Researchers made the TCR library from RNA that was extracted from PBMCs. Germline V lookup: CDR1 LGHDT, CDR2 YNNKEL (reference sequence). This CDR3 has 15 amino acids. V lost 1 base, J lost 8 bases, and 14 bases lay in between. The study's findings and limits: TCR diversity was lower in persistent Graves' patients (versus newly diagnosed ones). Patients with persistent disease showed a bias toward TRBV28, TRBJ1-2 and TRBJ2-5.

This clonotype was picked up many times. Its cognate antigen is unknown. The authors built TCR beta libraries using iRepertoire HTBI primers and Arm-PCR of CDR3 regions. TCRdb re-called the multiplex PCR reads with MiXCR, one entry per CDR3 protein. This sample has 550,000 to 650,000 distinct CDR3 sequences, with about 15% found just once. The same data also went into a second study, on T cells in Graves' hyperthyroidism and ophthalmopathy.

This TCR was recovered from a man younger than 35 with Graves disease. V gene TRBV3-1 combines with J gene TRBJ1-4; perhaps TRBD1 as D (6 bases). The specimen comprised peripheral blood mononuclear cells (PBMCs), sampled at new diagnosis, from a patient treated with antithyroid drugs. CDR3 sequence reads: CASSQALGQFEKLFF. CDR3 bases: TGTGCCAGCAGCCAAGCGCTAGGACAGTTCGAAAAACTGTTTTTT.